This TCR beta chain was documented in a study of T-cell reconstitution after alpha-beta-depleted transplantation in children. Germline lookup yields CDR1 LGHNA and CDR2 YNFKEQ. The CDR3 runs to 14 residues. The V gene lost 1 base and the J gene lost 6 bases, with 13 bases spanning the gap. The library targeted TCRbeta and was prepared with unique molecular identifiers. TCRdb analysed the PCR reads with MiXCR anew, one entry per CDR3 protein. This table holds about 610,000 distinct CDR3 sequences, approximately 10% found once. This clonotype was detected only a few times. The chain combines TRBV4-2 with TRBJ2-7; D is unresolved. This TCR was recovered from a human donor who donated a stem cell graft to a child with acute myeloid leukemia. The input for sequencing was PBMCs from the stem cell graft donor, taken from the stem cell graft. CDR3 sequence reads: CASSQGGPGAEQYF. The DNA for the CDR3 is TGTGCCAGCAGCCAAGGCGGACCGGGTGCCGAGCAGTACTTC.